The 5 T cell receptor beta chains below were found in one sample sequenced in a study of cytomegalovirus exposure and HLA in healthy donors. Method: immunoSEQ multiplex PCR; TCRdb's copy keeps in-frame clones and lacks some. The sample holds roughly 110,000 clones, 88% seen once. Sequencing was done on a sample of PBMCs. The origin of the receptors is a woman between 18 and 29 years old in good health and CMV-seropositive.

V is TRBV6-4 and J is TRBJ2-2; D possibly corresponds to TRBD2 (6 bases). CDR3 length: 14 residues. V was clipped by 10 bases and J by 5 bases, with 17 bases between them. The V gene's germline CDR1 is MRHNA and CDR2 SNTAGT. This chain's CDR3 is CATRLGAITGELFF. The CDR3 DNA reads TGTGCCACCCGACTAGGGGCTATAACCGGGGAGCTGTTTTTT.

On this clone: Other DNA variants within this sample encode the same CDR3. V is TRBV2 and J is TRBJ1-5; no reliable D call. Trimming pared 5 bases from V and 0 bases from J, leaving 5 bases between. Germline V gene sequence: CDR1 SNHLY, CDR2 FYNNEI. The CDR3 covers 13 residues. The CDR3 nucleotides are TGTGCCAGCAGTCCGGGTAGCAATCAGCCCCAGCATTTT. It translates to CASSPGSNQPQHF.

This clone was counted once. The CDR3 DNA reads as TGTGCCAGCAGTTTTCTGTCAGGCGATCAGCCCCAGCATTTT. Translated, it gives CASSFLSGDQPQHF. The chain uses TRBV28 and TRBJ1-5; no clear D. The CDR3 is 14 amino acids. V lost 3 bases to trimming and J lost 5 bases, with 11 bases between them. CDR1 is MDHEN, CDR2 SYDVKM, per germline.

The CDR3 DNA follows: TGTGCCAGCAGCACCGTTGGGGGACAGGGTCCTGAAGAGCAGTACGTC. This encodes CASSTVGGQGPEEQYV. The chain is built from TRBV7-9 and TRBJ2-7; 9 nucleotides match TRBD1. Germline V gene lookup returns CDR1 SEHNR and CDR2 FQNEAQ (reference sequence). Losses at the gene ends were 5 bases for V and 7 bases for J; bases not matched to a gene: 15. The CDR3 runs 16 residues.

This chain links TRBV28 with TRBJ1-1; the D gene is possibly TRBD1 (5 bases). The V gene lost 6 bases and the J gene lost 8 bases, with 10 bases spanning the gap. There are 11 residues in the CDR3. Germline lookup yields CDR1 MDHEN and CDR2 SYDVKM. The CDR3 spells CASSRRGEAFF. CDR3 nucleotide sequence: TGTGCCAGCAGCCGACGGGGGGAAGCTTTCTTT. The full variable domain, with the rest looked up from reference TRBV28 and TRBJ1-1, is DVKVTQSSRYLVKRTGEKVFLECVQDMDHENMFWYRQDPGLGLRLIYFSYDVKMKEKGDIPEGYSVSREKKERFSLILESASTNQTSMYLCASSRRGEAFFGQGTRLTVV.